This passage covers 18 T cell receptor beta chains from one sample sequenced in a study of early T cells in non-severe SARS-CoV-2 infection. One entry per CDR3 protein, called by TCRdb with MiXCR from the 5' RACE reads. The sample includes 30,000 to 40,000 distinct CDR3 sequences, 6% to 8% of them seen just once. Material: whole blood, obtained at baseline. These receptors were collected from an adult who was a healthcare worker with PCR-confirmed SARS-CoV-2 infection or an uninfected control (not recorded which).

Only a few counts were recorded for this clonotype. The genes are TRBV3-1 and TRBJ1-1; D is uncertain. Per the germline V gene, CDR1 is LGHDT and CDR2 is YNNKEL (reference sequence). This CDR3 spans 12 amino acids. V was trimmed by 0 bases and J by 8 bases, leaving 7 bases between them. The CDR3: CASSQEPAEAFF. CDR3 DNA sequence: TGTGCCAGCAGCCAAGAGCCAGCCGAAGCTTTCTTT.

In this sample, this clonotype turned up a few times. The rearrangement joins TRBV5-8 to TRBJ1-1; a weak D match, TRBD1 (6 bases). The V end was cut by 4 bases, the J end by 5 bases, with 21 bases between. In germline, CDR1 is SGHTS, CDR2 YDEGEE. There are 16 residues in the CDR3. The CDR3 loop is CASSPGAQGRRTEAFF. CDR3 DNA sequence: TGTGCCAGCAGCCCCGGGGCACAGGGAAGGAGGACTGAAGCTTTCTTT. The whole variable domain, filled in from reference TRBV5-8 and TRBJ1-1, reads EAGVTQSPTHLIKTRGQQATLRCSPISGHTSVYWYQQALGLGLQFLLWYDEGEERNRGNFPPRFSGRQFPNYSSELNVNALELEDSALYLCASSPGAQGRRTEAFFGQGTRLTVV.

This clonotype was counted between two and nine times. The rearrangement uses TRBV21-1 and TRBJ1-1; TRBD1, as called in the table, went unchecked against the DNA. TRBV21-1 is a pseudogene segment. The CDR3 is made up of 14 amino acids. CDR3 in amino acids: CASSRAQGNAEAFF. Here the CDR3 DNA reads TGTGCCAGCAGCAGAGCACAGGGAAACGCTGAAGCTTTCTTT.

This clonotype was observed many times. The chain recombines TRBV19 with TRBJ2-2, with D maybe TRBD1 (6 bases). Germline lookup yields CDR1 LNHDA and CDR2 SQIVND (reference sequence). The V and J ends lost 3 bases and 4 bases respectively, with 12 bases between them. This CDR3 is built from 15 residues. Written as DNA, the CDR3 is TGTGCCAGTAGTATTCAGGGGCGAAGCACCGGGGAGCTGTTTTTT. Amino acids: CASSIQGRSTGELFF.

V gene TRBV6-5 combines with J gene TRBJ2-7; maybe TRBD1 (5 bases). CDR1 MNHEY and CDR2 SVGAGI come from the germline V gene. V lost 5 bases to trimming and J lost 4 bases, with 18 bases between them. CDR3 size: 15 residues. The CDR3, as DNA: TGTGCCAGCAGTGTTACCAGGGCCCGGGCTTACGAGCAGTACTTC. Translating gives CASSVTRARAYEQYF.

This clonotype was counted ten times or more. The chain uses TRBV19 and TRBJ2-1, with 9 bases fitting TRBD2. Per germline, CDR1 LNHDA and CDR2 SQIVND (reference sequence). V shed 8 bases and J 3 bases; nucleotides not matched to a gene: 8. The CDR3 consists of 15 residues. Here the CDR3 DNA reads TGTGCCAGTTCCCCCGGACTAGCGTTCTACAATGAGCAGTTCTTC. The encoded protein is CASSPGLAFYNEQFF.

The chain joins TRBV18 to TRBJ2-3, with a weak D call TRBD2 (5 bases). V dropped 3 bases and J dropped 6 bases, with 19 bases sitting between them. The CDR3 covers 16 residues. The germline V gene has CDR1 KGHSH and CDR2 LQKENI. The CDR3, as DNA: TGTGCCAGCTCACCGGACTCAAAGCGACCCCCCGATACGCAGTATTTT. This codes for CASSPDSKRPPDTQYF.

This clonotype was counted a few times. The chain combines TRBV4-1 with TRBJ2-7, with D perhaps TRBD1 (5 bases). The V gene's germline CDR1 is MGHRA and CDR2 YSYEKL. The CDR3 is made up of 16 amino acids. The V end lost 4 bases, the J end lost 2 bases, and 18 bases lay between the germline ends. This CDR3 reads CASSRVDSERPYEQYF. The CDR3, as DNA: TGCGCCAGCAGCCGTGTCGACAGTGAAAGACCCTACGAGCAGTACTTC.

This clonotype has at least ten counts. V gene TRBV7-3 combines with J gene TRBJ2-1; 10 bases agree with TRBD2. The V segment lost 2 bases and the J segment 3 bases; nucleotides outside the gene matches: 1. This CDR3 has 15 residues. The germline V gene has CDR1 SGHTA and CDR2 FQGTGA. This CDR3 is CASSLGTSDYNEQFF. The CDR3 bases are TGTGCCAGCAGCTTAGGGACTAGCGACTACAATGAGCAGTTCTTC.

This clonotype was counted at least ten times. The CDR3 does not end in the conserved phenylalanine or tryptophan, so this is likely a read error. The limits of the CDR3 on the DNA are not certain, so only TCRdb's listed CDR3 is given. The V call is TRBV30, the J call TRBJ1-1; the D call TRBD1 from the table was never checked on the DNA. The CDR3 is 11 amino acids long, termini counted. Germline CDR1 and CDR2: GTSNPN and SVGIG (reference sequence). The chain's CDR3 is CAWSTRTAPLM.

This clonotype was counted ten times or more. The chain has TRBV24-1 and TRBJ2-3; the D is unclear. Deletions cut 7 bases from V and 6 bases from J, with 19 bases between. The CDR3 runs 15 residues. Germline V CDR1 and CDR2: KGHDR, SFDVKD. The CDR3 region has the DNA TGTGCCACCAGCCCCCGGTCGCGAGGTCGTGATACGCAGTATTTT. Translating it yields CATSPRSRGRDTQYF.

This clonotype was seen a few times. Here the CDR3 DNA reads TGTGCCAGCAGTTTCGGGACAGGGATGGCTGAGCAGTTCTTC. Protein product: CASSFGTGMAEQFF. The rearrangement uses TRBV6-5 and TRBJ2-1; 9 positions match TRBD1. V was pared by 4 bases and J by 9 bases, with 7 bases of the junction left unmatched. CDR1 and CDR2 from the germline V gene are MNHEY and SVGAGI. This CDR3 spans 14 amino acids.

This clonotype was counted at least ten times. CDR3 bases: TGTGCCAGCAGCGTAGTCACCCCGAACACTGAAGCTTTCTTT. Protein: CASSVVTPNTEAFF. The genes are TRBV9 and TRBJ1-1, with D unresolved. CDR1 is SGDLS and CDR2 is YYNGEE in the germline V gene. The V and J ends lost 0 bases and 1 base respectively, with 7 bases between them. The CDR3 loop spans 14 amino acids.

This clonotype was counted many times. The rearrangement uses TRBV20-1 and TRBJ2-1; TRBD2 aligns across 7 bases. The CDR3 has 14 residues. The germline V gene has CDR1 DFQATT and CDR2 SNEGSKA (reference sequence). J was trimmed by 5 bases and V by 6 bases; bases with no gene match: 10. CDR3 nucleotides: TGCAGTGCCAACGGGAGGTCAGGAAACAATGAGCAGTTCTTC. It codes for CSANGRSGNNEQFF.

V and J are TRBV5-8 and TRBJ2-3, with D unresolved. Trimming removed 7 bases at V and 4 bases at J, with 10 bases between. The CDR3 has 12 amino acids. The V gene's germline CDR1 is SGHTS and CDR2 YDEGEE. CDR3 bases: TGTGCCAGCCAGTCGGCGGCAGATACGCAGTATTTT. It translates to CASQSAADTQYF.

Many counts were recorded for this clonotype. CDR3 DNA: TGTGCCAGCAGCTTCCGGGGGCCTAGCACAGATACGCAGTATTTT. Its translation: CASSFRGPSTDTQYF. The chain couples TRBV7-9 to TRBJ2-3, with D perhaps TRBD1 or TRBD2 (6 bases each). This CDR3 is built from 15 residues. The germline gives CDR1 SEHNR, CDR2 FQNEAQ (reference sequence). Trimming left V 3 bases short and J 0 bases short, with 10 bases between.

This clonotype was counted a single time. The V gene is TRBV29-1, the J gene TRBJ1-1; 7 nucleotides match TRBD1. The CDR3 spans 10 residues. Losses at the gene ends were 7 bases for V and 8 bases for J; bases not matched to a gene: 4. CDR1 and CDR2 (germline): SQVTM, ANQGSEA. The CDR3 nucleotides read TGCAGCGCCGTGGACAGGGAAGCTTTCTTT. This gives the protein CSAVDREAFF.

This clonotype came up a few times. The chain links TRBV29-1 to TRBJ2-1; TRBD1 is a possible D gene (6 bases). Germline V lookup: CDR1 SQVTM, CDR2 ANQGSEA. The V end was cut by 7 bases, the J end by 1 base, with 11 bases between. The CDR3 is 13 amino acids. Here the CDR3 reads CSGLGQSYNEQFF. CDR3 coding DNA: TGCAGCGGGCTAGGACAGTCCTACAATGAGCAGTTCTTC.